Listed below are T cell receptor beta chains from one sample, sequenced in a study of CD8+CD57+ T cells in acquired aplastic anemia. Each CDR3 protein gets one entry after TCRdb re-called the reads with MiXCR. The sample shows around 50,000 distinct CDR3 sequences, approximately 50% of them seen only once. Material for sequencing was sorted CD4+, CD8+, or CD8+CD57+ T cells (not recorded which) from PBMCs. These receptors were collected from a human donor with aplastic anemia. Each CDR3 is given with its conserved first and last residue. A D gene is named only where the DNA matches it firmly. Clone size is stated in some rows and not others, as once, few, many or a class when expanded.

CASRGGNSPLHF	TGTGCCAGCAGGGGGGGTAACTCACCCCTCCACTTT	NA	TRBV2	TRBJ1-6	few
CSGKGGGNEQFF	TGCAGCGGGAAAGGGGGGGGGAATGAGCAGTTCTTC	NA	TRBV29-1	TRBJ2-1	NA
CASSLAGGNTGELFF	TGTGCCAGTAGCCTAGCGGGGGGGAACACCGGGGAGCTGTTTTTT	TRBD2	TRBV19	TRBJ2-2	many
CSVDEGGRRETQYF	TGCAGCGTTGATGAGGGGGGGCGCAGGGAGACCCAGTACTTC	NA	TRBV29-1	TRBJ2-5	NA
CASNPGTGRSPLHF	TGCGCCAGCAATCCAGGGACAGGCCGTTCACCCCTCCACTTT	TRBD1	TRBV5-1	TRBJ1-6	NA
CASSLGVGYGYTF	TGTGCCAGCAGCTTAGGGGTCGGCTATGGCTACACCTTC	NA	TRBV7-6	TRBJ1-2	NA
CASATTTEQYF	TGCGCCAGCGCCACGACTACCGAGCAGTACTTC	NA	TRBV5-1	TRBJ2-7	NA
CASSTGGGNTEAFF	TGCGCCAGCAGTACAGGGGGAGGGAACACTGAAGCTTTCTTT	TRBD1	TRBV10-2	TRBJ1-1	NA
CAISDPRGNGELFF	TGTGCCATCAGTGATCCCAGGGGGAACGGGGAGCTGTTTTTT	TRBD1	TRBV10-3	TRBJ2-2	NA
CASGQLNTEAFF	TGCGCCAGCGGACAGCTTAACACTGAAGCTTTCTTT	NA	TRBV5-1	TRBJ1-1	many
CSATHPGLAIVEQYF	TGCAGCGCTACACATCCGGGACTAGCGATCGTCGAGCAGTACTTC	TRBD2	TRBV29-1	TRBJ2-7	few
CASSDVGTTDTQYF	TGTGCCAGCAGTGACGTAGGTACCACAGATACGCAGTATTTT	NA	TRBV2	TRBJ2-3	NA
CASSFGDYGYTF	TGTGCCAGCAGCTTCGGGGACTATGGCTACACCTTC	NA	TRBV7-9	TRBJ1-2	NA
CASSPGQGWDEQFF	TGTGCCAGCAGCCCCGGACAGGGATGGGATGAGCAGTTCTTC	TRBD1	TRBV12-3/TRBV12-4	TRBJ2-1	NA
CASSLAGARDEQYF	TGTGCCAGCAGCTTAGCTGGAGCTAGGGACGAGCAGTACTTC	NA	TRBV7-6	TRBJ2-7	NA
CASSFPGQGRRGDTQYF	TGTGCCAGCAGCTTCCCGGGACAGGGGAGGAGGGGAGATACGCAGTATTTT	TRBD1	TRBV7-9	TRBJ2-3	many
CASSIRDSTNQPQHF	TGTGCCAGTAGTATACGGGACAGTACTAATCAGCCCCAGCATTTT	TRBD1	TRBV19	TRBJ1-5	NA
CSVVRGQRNYGYTF	TGCAGCGTTGTACGGGGACAGAGGAACTATGGCTACACCTTC	TRBD1	TRBV29-1	TRBJ1-2	NA
CSVGQPLHQETQYF	TGCAGCGTTGGGCAGCCTCTTCACCAAGAGACCCAGTACTTC	NA	TRBV29-1	TRBJ2-5	NA
CASSYTPWTGEYEFDTEAFF	TGTGCCAGCAGTTACACTCCTTGGACAGGGGAATATGAGTTCGACACTGAAGCTTTCTTT	TRBD1	TRBV6-5	TRBJ1-1	many
CASRVPGVEEAFF	TGTGCCAGCAGGGTCCCGGGGGTTGAGGAAGCTTTCTTT	NA	TRBV6-1	TRBJ1-1	many
CASSQQRSGYEQYF	TGCGCCAGCAGCCAACAGAGGTCGGGCTACGAGCAGTACTTC	NA	TRBV4-1	TRBJ2-7	many
CASKTGGTDTQYF	TGTGCCAGTAAAACAGGGGGCACAGATACGCAGTATTTT	TRBD1	TRBV19	TRBJ2-3	NA
CASMKDRGVRDEQFF	TGTGCCAGCATGAAGGACAGGGGTGTGAGGGATGAGCAGTTCTTC	TRBD1	TRBV25-1	TRBJ2-1	NA
CASSFEGNSRYF	TGTGCCAGCAGTTTCGAGGGAAACTCCCGTTACTTC	NA	TRBV12-3/TRBV12-4	TRBJ2-5	many
CATQPGQLYGYTF	TGTGCCACCCAACCGGGACAGCTCTATGGCTACACCTTC	TRBD1	TRBV15	TRBJ1-2	few
CASKGTGFHEQYF	TGTGCCAGCAAGGGGACAGGTTTTCACGAGCAGTACTTC	TRBD1	TRBV28	TRBJ2-7	many
CASSDVPDRQKWTQYF	TGTGCCAGCAGTGACGTCCCGGACCGGCAAAAGTGGACCCAGTACTTC	NA	TRBV2	TRBJ2-5	few
CASSSLGEGYAFF	TGTGCCAGCAGTTCCCTGGGTGAAGGTTATGCTTTCTTT	NA	TRBV6-5	TRBJ1-1	many
CASSHGSGQGKWDTQYF	TGCGCCAGCAGCCATGGCTCGGGACAGGGGAAATGGGATACGCAGTATTTT	TRBD1	TRBV4-1	TRBJ2-3	many
CASRDNRVRTEAFF	TGTGCCAGTAGGGACAACAGGGTGAGGACTGAAGCTTTCTTT	NA	TRBV19	TRBJ1-1	NA
CSAPDRAPLGEKLFF	TGCAGTGCACCGGACAGGGCCCCTCTCGGTGAAAAACTGTTTTTT	TRBD1	TRBV20-1	TRBJ1-4	NA
CSARAGNQPQHF	TGCAGTGCTAGAGCAGGTAACCAGCCCCAGCATTTT	NA	TRBV20-1	TRBJ1-5	NA
CASSLADQPQHF	TGTGCCAGCAGCTTAGCCGATCAGCCCCAGCATTTT	NA	TRBV7-2	TRBJ1-5	NA
CASSYYSGGPGNTIYF	TGTGCCAGCAGCTACTATTCGGGTGGGCCTGGAAACACCATATATTTT	NA	TRBV7-8	TRBJ1-3	many
CASSETTGAYEQYF	TGCGCCAGCAGTGAGACGACAGGGGCCTACGAGCAGTACTTC	TRBD1	TRBV10-1	TRBJ2-7	medium-sized
CSALTSGGATGELSF	TGCAGTGCTCTTACTAGCGGGGGGGCAACCGGGGAGCTGTCTTTT	TRBD2	TRBV20-1	TRBJ2-2	NA
CSAPGVNSNQPQHF	TGCAGTGCTCCTGGGGTGAACAGCAATCAGCCCCAGCATTTT	NA	TRBV20-1	TRBJ1-5	NA
CASSGSGTEAFF	TGTGCCAGCAGCGGCAGTGGGACTGAAGCTTTCTTT	NA	TRBV7-9	TRBJ1-1	NA
CAISEEETQYF	TGTGCCATCAGTGAGGAGGAGACCCAGTACTTC	NA	TRBV10-3	TRBJ2-5	NA
CASSEERAASNTQYF	TGTGCCAGCAGTGAGGAAAGGGCCGCCTCGAATACGCAGTATTTT	NA	TRBV2	TRBJ2-3	NA
CASSPLAGGPPEQFF	TGTGCCAGCAGCCCGTTAGCGGGGGGGCCGCCTGAGCAGTTCTTC	TRBD2	TRBV11-2	TRBJ2-1	NA
CSVEVGGYYGYTF	TGCAGCGTTGAGGTCGGAGGTTACTATGGCTACACCTTC	NA	TRBV29-1	TRBJ1-2	NA
CSVRDRVETQYF	TGCAGCGTCCGAGACAGGGTAGAGACCCAGTACTTC	TRBD1	TRBV29-1	TRBJ2-5	NA
CASSGPGALEQFF	TGCGCCAGCAGTGGGCCGGGGGCGCTCGAGCAGTTCTTC	NA	TRBV10-1	TRBJ2-1	NA
CSVVRKEAFF	TGCAGCGTTGTTCGTAAGGAAGCTTTCTTT	NA	TRBV29-1	TRBJ1-1	NA
CASSFGQGELFF	TGTGCCAGCAGCTTCGGACAGGGTGAACTGTTTTTT	TRBD1	TRBV7-9	TRBJ1-4	NA
CASTGGAYGYTF	TGTGCCAGTACAGGTGGGGCGTATGGCTACACCTTC	NA	TRBV19	TRBJ1-2	NA
CATSDTYTGTPNQPQHF	TGTGCCACCAGTGATACATATACAGGGACGCCAAATCAGCCCCAGCATTTT	NA	TRBV10-3	TRBJ1-5	NA
CASSLGGSTNEKLFF	TGTGCCAGCAGCTTGGGGGGGTCAACTAATGAAAAACTGTTTTTT	NA	TRBV5-6	TRBJ1-4	many
CASTNSDTEAFF	TGTGCCAGCACGAACAGCGACACTGAAGCTTTCTTT	NA	TRBV2	TRBJ1-1	once
CASSSSTGDIQYF	TGTGCCAGCAGCAGTTCTACAGGGGACATTCAGTACTTC	TRBD1	TRBV25-1	TRBJ2-4	NA
CASSQGSGEKLFF	TGTGCCAGCAGCCAGGGGAGCGGTGAAAAACTGTTTTTT	NA	TRBV7-9	TRBJ1-4	NA
CSVARDRVSYEQYF	TGCAGCGTCGCCCGGGACAGGGTTTCCTACGAGCAGTACTTC	TRBD1	TRBV29-1	TRBJ2-7	NA
CATSDRRGTYEQYF	TGTGCCACCAGTGACCGCAGGGGGACCTACGAGCAGTACTTC	TRBD1	TRBV24-1	TRBJ2-7	NA